This record covers a single T cell receptor beta chain. The antigen remains undetermined. The assay was immunoSEQ multiplex PCR, and TCRdb's table has in-frame clones only and misses some. The sample consists of about 250,000 clones, about 90% of them appearing once. The source of the sample is a study of cytomegalovirus exposure and HLA in healthy donors. Study-wide points: The classifier was said to identify cytomegalovirus status with high specificity and sensitivity.

The CDR3 extends over 14 amino acids. Germline V gene data show CDR1 as SGHRS and CDR2 as YFSETQ. Trimming left V 0 bases short and J 3 bases short, with 10 bases between. The chain joins TRBV5-1 to TRBJ2-7; D not resolved. The sequence was collected from a man between 18 and 35 years old in good health and CMV-seropositive. Sequencing was performed on PBMCs. CDR3 DNA: TGCGCCAGCAGCTTGGAGGGTCTTGGCTACGAGCAGTACTTC. Translation: CASSLEGLGYEQYF.